This T cell receptor (beta chain) is from a study of T cells expressing NK-cell markers. Overall study: Sorted CD3+CD56-NKG2C+, CD3+CD56+NKG2C+ and CD3+CD56+NKG2C- T cells supplied the TCR beta repertoires.

This CDR3 has 15 amino acids. Looked up from germline, CDR1 is MNHEY and CDR2 is SVGAGI. Reanalyzing the 5' RACE reads, TCRdb keeps one entry per CDR3 protein, without DNA. In total, the table holds 3,000 or so distinct CDR3 sequences. Study observations and caveats: No clear determination of HCMV specificity was made for expanded NKG2C+ T cell clones. The share of CD8+ T cells held by dominant NKG2C+ clonotypes was roughly 1.0-8% in about six donors. Where a handful of donors were concerned, these clonotypes also led the CD3+CD56-NKG2C+ fraction.

Regarding this clonotype: Its specificity is not known.

The sequence derives from a woman between 18 and 29 years old in good health. The sequencing sample was made of blood T cells: a sorted CD56 or NKG2C T cell subset, CD4+ or CD8+ T cells, or bulk PBMC T cells (not recorded which). The chain recombines TRBV6-5 with TRBJ1-4. This CDR3 is CASSYSEEGYEKLFF.